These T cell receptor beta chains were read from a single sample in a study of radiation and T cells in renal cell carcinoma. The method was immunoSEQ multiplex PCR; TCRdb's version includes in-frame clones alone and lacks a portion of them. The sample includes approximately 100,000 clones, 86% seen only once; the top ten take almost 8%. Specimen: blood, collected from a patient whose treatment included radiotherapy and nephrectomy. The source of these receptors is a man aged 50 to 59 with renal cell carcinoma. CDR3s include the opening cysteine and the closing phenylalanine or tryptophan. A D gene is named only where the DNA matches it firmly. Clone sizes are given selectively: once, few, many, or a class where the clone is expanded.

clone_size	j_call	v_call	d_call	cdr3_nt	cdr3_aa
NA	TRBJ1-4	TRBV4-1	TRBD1	TGCGCCAGCAGCCAGAAAGAGACAGGGTCGGTTGAAAAACTGTTTTTT	CASSQKETGSVEKLFF
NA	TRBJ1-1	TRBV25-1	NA	TGTGCCAGCAGTGAAGGGGGCGGGACTGAAGCTTTCTTT	CASSEGGGTEAFF
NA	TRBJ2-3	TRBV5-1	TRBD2	TGCGCCAGCAGCTTGAGCCTAGCGGGCCCCGGCGGGGATACGCAGTATTTT	CASSLSLAGPGGDTQYF
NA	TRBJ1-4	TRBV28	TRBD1	TGTGCCAGCGGCTCCCACGGGACAGGGGAAGAAAAACTGTTTTTT	CASGSHGTGEEKLFF
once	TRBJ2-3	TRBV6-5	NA	TGTGCCAGCAGTTATGGCTCTAGCACAGATACGCAGTATTTT	CASSYGSSTDTQYF
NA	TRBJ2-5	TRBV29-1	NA	TGCAGCGTTGGCCAGGCTAGCATCCAGAGAGGAGAGACCCAGTACTTC	CSVGQASIQRGETQYF
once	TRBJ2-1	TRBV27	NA	TGTGCCAGCAGTCCGCCCGGCGGGATCAGCTCCTACAATGAGCAGTTCTTC	CASSPPGGISSYNEQFF
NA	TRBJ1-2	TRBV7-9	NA	TGTGCCAGCAGCCCCGGAGCCAACGGCTACACCTTC	CASSPGANGYTF
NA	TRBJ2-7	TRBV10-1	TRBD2	TGCGCCAGCATCCAGACAGAATCGGAAACTAGCGGGACTTCCTACGAGCAGTACTTC	CASIQTESETSGTSYEQYF
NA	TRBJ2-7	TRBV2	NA	TGTGCCAGCACCCTAAGGTGGACAGGGCTAGCGGGTAGGTCCTACGAGCAGTACTTC	CASTLRWTGLAGRSYEQYF
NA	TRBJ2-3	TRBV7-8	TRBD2	TGTGCCAGCAGCTTAGAGGCGGGGGGCCTTACAGATACGCAGTATTTT	CASSLEAGGLTDTQYF
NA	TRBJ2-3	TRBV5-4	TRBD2	TGTGCCAGCAGCTTTGGGACTAGCGCATCCACAGATACGCAGTATTTT	CASSFGTSASTDTQYF
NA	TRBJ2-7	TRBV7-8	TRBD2	TGTGCCAGCAGCTTATTAGCGGGAGACTACGAGCAGTACTTC	CASSLLAGDYEQYF
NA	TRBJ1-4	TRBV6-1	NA	TGTGCCAGCAGTGAGGTTGCAACTAATGAAAAACTGTTTTTT	CASSEVATNEKLFF
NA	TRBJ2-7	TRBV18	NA	TGTGCCAGCTCACCACCGGCAGGGAACGAGCAGTACTTC	CASSPPAGNEQYF
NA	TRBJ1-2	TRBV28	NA	TGTGCCAGCAGTCCACCGGGGCAGAGCTATGGCTACACCTTC	CASSPPGQSYGYTF
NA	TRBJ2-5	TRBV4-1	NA	TGCGCCAGCAGCCAATGGAAGGGAGAGACCCAGTACTTC	CASSQWKGETQYF
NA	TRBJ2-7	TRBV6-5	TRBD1	TGTGCCAGCAGTTCCGTGACAGGGATAACCTACGAGCAGTACTTC	CASSSVTGITYEQYF
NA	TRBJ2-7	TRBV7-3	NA	TGTGCCAGCAGCTTAGGGCAGGGCAACGAGCAGTACTTC	CASSLGQGNEQYF
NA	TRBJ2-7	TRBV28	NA	TGTGCCAGCAGTTTAGGGACCGGTCCCTACGAGCAGTACTTC	CASSLGTGPYEQYF
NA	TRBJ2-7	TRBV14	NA	TGTGCCAGCAGCCAAGACTCCTACCGGGGAAGGTACGAGCAGTACTTC	CASSQDSYRGRYEQYF
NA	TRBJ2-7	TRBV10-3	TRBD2	TGTGCCATCAGCGGAACCCAGAGCGGGGTTACCTACGAGCAGTACTTC	CAISGTQSGVTYEQYF